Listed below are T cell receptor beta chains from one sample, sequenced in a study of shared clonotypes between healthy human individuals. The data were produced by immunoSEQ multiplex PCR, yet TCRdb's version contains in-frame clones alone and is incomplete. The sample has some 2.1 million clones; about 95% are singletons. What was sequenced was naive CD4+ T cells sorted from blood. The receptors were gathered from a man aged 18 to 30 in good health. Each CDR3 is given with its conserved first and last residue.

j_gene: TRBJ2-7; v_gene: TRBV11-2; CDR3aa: CASSGQGLREQYF
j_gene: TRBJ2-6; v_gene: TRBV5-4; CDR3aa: CASSLEAGANVLTF
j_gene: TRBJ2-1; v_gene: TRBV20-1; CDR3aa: CSAGAGGPEFF
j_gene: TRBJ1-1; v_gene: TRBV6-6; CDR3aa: CASRKEGGAGAFF
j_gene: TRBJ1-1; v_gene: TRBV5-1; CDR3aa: CASSLETGNTEAFF
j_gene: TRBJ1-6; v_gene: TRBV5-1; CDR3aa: CASGEGYNSPLHF
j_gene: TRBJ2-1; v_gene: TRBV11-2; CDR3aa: CASSPGTGAWYEQFF
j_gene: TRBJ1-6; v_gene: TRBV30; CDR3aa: CAWSLLSSQSPLHF
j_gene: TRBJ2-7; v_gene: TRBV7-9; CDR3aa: CASSLAETGGDEQYF
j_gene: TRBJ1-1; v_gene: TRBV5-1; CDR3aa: CASSPGEVPGTEAFF
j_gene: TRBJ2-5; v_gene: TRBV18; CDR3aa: CASSPGSNAETQYF
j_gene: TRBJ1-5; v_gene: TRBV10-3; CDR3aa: CAISEYSLGNQPQHF
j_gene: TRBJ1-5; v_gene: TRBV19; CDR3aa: CASSILQGPLAYQPQHF